Presented here are 8 T cell receptor beta chains from one specimen sequenced in a study of immune evolution from preneoplasia to lung adenocarcinoma. Measured with immunoSEQ multiplex PCR; TCRdb has only the in-frame clones, and not every one. This table has about 11,000 clones, about 70% appearing once. The specimen was FFPE normal lung tissue adjacent to the tumor. Every receptor here comes from a person aged 55 to 75 with lung adenocarcinoma. Some clones in this sample may be carry-over from other donors' samples.

The V call is TRBV6-6, the J call TRBJ2-5; 11 positions agree with TRBD1. The CDR3 covers 14 residues. Per germline, CDR1 MNHNY and CDR2 SVGAGI (reference sequence). The J segment lost 6 bases and the V segment lost 6 bases, leaving 6 bases of the junction unmatched. CDR3 loop: CASRTGQGGQTQYF. The CDR3 DNA sequence: TGTGCCAGCAGGACGGGACAGGGGGGACAGACCCAGTACTTC.

In its sample, this clone ranks as medium-sized. The gene calls are TRBV4-1 and TRBJ2-2; perhaps TRBD2 as D (6 bases). Germline CDR1 is MGHRA and CDR2 is YSYEKL. The CDR3 has 16 residues. V was cut by 3 bases and J by 7 bases, with 18 bases left in between. Written as DNA, the CDR3 is TGCGCCAGCAGCCAGTCAATAGCGGAGGGCGGCGGGGAGCTGTTTTTT. The encoded protein is CASSQSIAEGGGELFF.

V and J are TRBV7-9 and TRBJ1-1, with D unclear. This CDR3 contains 13 residues. Germline V CDR1 and CDR2: SEHNR, FQNEAQ (reference sequence). Trimming removed 4 bases from V and 5 bases from J, with 11 bases in between. CDR3 nucleotide sequence: TGTGCCAGCAGCTCAGATGCTAGGACTGAAGCTTTCTTT. Encoded protein: CASSSDARTEAFF. The full variable domain, completed using reference TRBV7-9 and TRBJ1-1, is DTGVSQNPRHKITKRGQNVTFRCDPISEHNRLYWYRQTLGQGPEFLTYFQNEAQLEKSRLLSDRFSAERPKGSFSTLEIQRTEQGDSAMYLCASSSDARTEAFFGQGTRLTVV.

V gene TRBV15 combines with J gene TRBJ2-1; 7 bases map to TRBD2. After removal of 1 base from V and 7 bases from J, the junction contained 10 bases not matched to a gene. The germline CDR1 and CDR2 sequences are LNHNV and YYDKDF (reference sequence). The CDR3 contains 16 residues. The CDR3 nucleotides read TGTGCCACCAGCAGAGCGGGGGAGGGCCCGAAAAATGAGCAGTTCTTC. Its protein is CATSRAGEGPKNEQFF. The variable domain in full, completed from reference TRBV15 and TRBJ2-1, reads DAMVIQNPRYQVTQFGKPVTLSCSQTLNHNVMYWYQQKSSQAPKLLFHYYDKDFNNEADTPDNFQSRRPNTSFCFLDIRSPGLGDTAMYLCATSRAGEGPKNEQFFGPGTRLTVL.

The CDR3 bases are TGTGCCAGCAACCCCAGACTAGCGGGTTACGAGCAGTACTTC. This gives the protein CASNPRLAGYEQYF. The chain combines TRBV2 with TRBJ2-7; the match to TRBD2 covers 10 bases. CDR1 is SNHLY and CDR2 is FYNNEI in the germline V gene. The CDR3 has 14 amino acids. The trim removed 7 bases at V and 4 bases at J, leaving 7 bases unmatched.

The rearrangement uses TRBV19 and TRBJ1-2; TRBD1 aligns across 7 bases. V lost 8 bases to trimming and J lost 4 bases; unmatched junction nucleotides: 13. The germline gives CDR1 LNHDA, CDR2 SQIVND (reference sequence). The CDR3 has 15 residues. The CDR3 nucleotides read TGTGCCAGTTATCCTTCCAGGGGGAACCTCTATGGCTACACCTTC. This translates into CASYPSRGNLYGYTF.

This clone was recorded a few times. The CDR3 coding sequence is TGTGCCTGGAGGTCCGAGGCCAGCAATCAGCCCCAGCATTTT. This encodes CAWRSEASNQPQHF. V usage is TRBV30 and J usage is TRBJ1-5; the D is unclear. The CDR3 has 14 residues. Looked up from germline, CDR1 is GTSNPN and CDR2 is SVGIG (reference sequence). V was shortened by 3 bases and J by 1 base, with 10 bases between the two germline ends.

The V and J genes are TRBV14 and TRBJ2-3; D is ambiguous. This CDR3 region has 15 residues. The germline V gene encodes CDR1 SGHDN and CDR2 FVKESK. V was clipped by 0 bases and J by 8 bases, with 15 bases between them. CDR3 residues: CASSQDLGSSRTQYF. CDR3 in DNA: TGTGCCAGCAGCCAAGACCTGGGCTCCTCCCGTACGCAGTATTTT.